This entry lists 19 T cell receptor beta chains sequenced from one sample in a study of blood T cells in healthy people across ages. A second roughly 7 to 11 cycle PCR used barcoded and J-beta primers. Using its own MiXCR run on the 5' RACE reads, TCRdb lists one record per CDR3 protein. This table holds fewer than 2,000,000 distinct CDR3 sequences, roughly 30% found once. The sequencing input was blood. The source is a woman younger than 45 in good health.

The chain carries TRBV6-2 or TRBV6-3 and TRBJ2-1; 7 nucleotides agree with TRBD2. This CDR3 contains 12 residues. Germline V gene sequence: CDR1 MNHEY, CDR2 SVGEGT. V dropped 10 bases and J dropped 9; count of bases not matched to a gene: 9. The CDR3 region has the DNA TGTGCCACTTCGACTAGCCCTCGTGAGCAGTTCTTC. As protein: CATSTSPREQFF.

This clonotype was seen many times. This chain joins TRBV7-3 and TRBJ1-5; TRBD1 matches 8 bases. This CDR3 spans 13 amino acids. The V gene end was trimmed by 6 bases and the J gene end by 7 bases; junction bases not matched to a gene: 5. Germline-derived CDR1 and CDR2 are SGHTA and FQGTGA. As DNA, the CDR3 is TGTGCCAGCAGTCTAAACAGGGGGCAGCCCCAGCATTTT. As protein: CASSLNRGQPQHF.

A few counts support this clonotype. The V call is TRBV28, the J call TRBJ2-3; TRBD1 is a possible D gene (5 bases). Trimming removed 4 bases at V and 3 bases at J, with 14 bases between. CDR3 length equals 15 residues. Germline V gene data show CDR1 as MDHEN and CDR2 as SYDVKM. The CDR3 coding sequence is TGTGCCAGCAGTTGGGGCCCAAAGGGGACAGATACGCAGTATTTT. Translating gives CASSWGPKGTDTQYF.

This clonotype has a handful of counts. This rearrangement joins TRBV6-1 to TRBJ2-1; 13 bases agree with TRBD2. This CDR3 comprises 15 residues. CDR1 and CDR2 from the germline V gene are MNHNS and SASEGT. Unmatched junction bases numbered 4, after V lost 6 bases and J lost 5 bases. For the CDR3, the DNA is TGTGCCAGCAGGGCCGGGACTAGCGGGGACAATGAGCAGTTCTTC. The encoded protein is CASRAGTSGDNEQFF.

The chain joins TRBV5-6 to TRBJ1-4; D unclear. Germline values: CDR1 SGHDT, CDR2 YYEEEE. This CDR3 is 16 amino acids long. V lost 0 bases and J lost 0, with 9 bases in between. CDR3 DNA sequence: TGTGCCAGCAGCTTGGCGGGAAGTGCAACTAATGAAAAACTGTTTTTT. Translated, it gives CASSLAGSATNEKLFF.

This clonotype was observed at least ten times. The chain links TRBV6-5 to TRBJ2-3; 8 bases line up with TRBD2. In germline, CDR1 is MNHEY, CDR2 SVGAGI. The V segment lost 6 bases and the J segment 6 bases; nucleotides outside the gene matches: 11. The CDR3 spans 15 residues. The CDR3 DNA is TGTGCCAGCAGCAAATCCGGGACTAGTGGGGATACGCAGTATTTT. Its translation is CASSKSGTSGDTQYF.

This clonotype was counted a few times. The chain employs TRBV12-3 or TRBV12-4 and TRBJ1-5; no reliable D call. Trimming pared 3 bases from V and 4 bases from J, leaving 10 bases between. The CDR3 length is 14 residues. Here the CDR3 DNA reads TGTGCCAGCAGTTTGCACATGACTAATCAGCCCCAGCATTTT. This gives the protein CASSLHMTNQPQHF.

The CDR3 spells CAWSGTGGQYNEQFF. The CDR3 DNA reads TGTGCCTGGAGTGGGACAGGGGGGCAATACAATGAGCAGTTCTTC. The chain recombines TRBV30 with TRBJ2-1, with 10 bases matching TRBD1. Germline assignment: CDR1 GTSNPN and CDR2 SVGIG (reference sequence). J was trimmed by 4 bases and V by 1 base; bases with no gene match: 4. The CDR3 totals 15 residues.

This clonotype was counted a few times. The chain has TRBV29-1 and TRBJ2-5; 14 nucleotides agree with TRBD2. The length of the CDR3 is 14 residues. V lost 5 bases, J lost 5 bases, and 4 bases stayed unmatched. CDR1 and CDR2 (germline): SQVTM, ANQGSEA. This CDR3 is CSVSGTSGSETQYF. As DNA, the CDR3 is TGCAGCGTTTCCGGGACTAGCGGGAGTGAGACCCAGTACTTC. The full variable domain, completed using reference TRBV29-1 and TRBJ2-5, is SAVISQKPSRDICQRGTSLTIQCQVDSQVTMMFWYRQQPGQSLTLIATANQGSEATYESGFVIDKFPISRPNLTFSTLTVSNMSPEDSSIYLCSVSGTSGSETQYFGPGTRLLVL.

The chain is built from TRBV24-1 and TRBJ2-3; TRBD2 aligns across 11 bases. The germline gives CDR1 KGHDR, CDR2 SFDVKD. The J segment lost 2 bases and the V segment lost 7 bases, leaving 4 bases of the junction unmatched. The CDR3 runs 15 residues. CDR3 amino acids: CATRKGLADTDTQYF. CDR3 in DNA: TGTGCCACCAGGAAGGGACTAGCGGACACAGATACGCAGTATTTT.

This clonotype has only a few counts. V usage is TRBV30 and J usage is TRBJ2-7, with D possibly matching TRBD2 (5 bases). CDR1 and CDR2 from the germline V gene are GTSNPN and SVGIG (reference sequence). V was clipped by 0 bases and J by 2 bases, with 11 bases between them. The CDR3 runs to 14 residues. The CDR3 here is CAWSVGSGAYEQYF. The CDR3 region has the DNA TGTGCCTGGAGTGTGGGAAGCGGAGCCTACGAGCAGTACTTC.

On this clonotype itself: Just one base apart from a much larger clone, this may be a read error. The rearrangement joins TRBV7-9 to TRBJ2-3; D remains ambiguous. Germline V gene data show CDR1 as SEHNR and CDR2 as FQNEAQ (reference sequence). The CDR3 runs 16 residues. The DNA of the CDR3 is TGTACCAGCAGCTTAGTTGGGATCTCCACCACAGATACGCAGTATTTT. It is translated as CTSSLVGISTTDTQYF.

The V call is TRBV10-3, the J call TRBJ1-6; D unresolved. The V gene lost 11 bases and the J gene lost 7 bases, with 9 bases spanning the gap. The length of the CDR3 is 11 residues. Germline CDR1 is ENHRY and CDR2 is SYGVKD. The CDR3 is CAAGANSPLHF. CDR3 nucleotide sequence: TGTGCCGCCGGAGCGAATTCACCCCTCCACTTT.

This clonotype was counted between two and nine times. The genes are TRBV5-4 and TRBJ1-2; D is possibly TRBD1 (5 bases). V was pared by 8 bases and J by 8 bases, with 16 bases between. This CDR3 has 12 residues. CDR1 is SGHNT and CDR2 is YYREEE in the germline V gene (reference sequence). The CDR3 here is CASNGGGGGYTF. The DNA for the CDR3 is TGTGCCAGTAACGGGGGGGGTGGCGGCTACACCTTC.

This rearrangement joins TRBV5-1 to TRBJ2-3; 9 positions match TRBD1. CDR1 and CDR2 from the germline V gene are SGHRS and YFSETQ. This CDR3 has 15 amino acids. Trimming removed 4 bases from V and 3 bases from J; junction bases left unmatched: 6. Here the CDR3 DNA reads TGCGCCAGCAGCCTTCCGGGACAGGGAACAGATACGCAGTATTTT. Amino acid sequence: CASSLPGQGTDTQYF.

The chain couples TRBV28 to TRBJ2-3; D perhaps matches TRBD2 (6 bases). The CDR3 loop spans 14 amino acids. CDR1 is MDHEN, CDR2 SYDVKM, per germline. The V end was cut by 10 bases, the J end by 1 base, with 15 bases between. The CDR3 DNA reads as TGTGCCACCGCGCGGGCTAGCGGCACAGATACGCAGTATTTT. Protein: CATARASGTDTQYF.

The chain is built from TRBV10-1 and TRBJ2-1; maybe TRBD1 (6 bases). Germline V gene sequence: CDR1 WNHNN, CDR2 SYGVQD (reference sequence). The CDR3 is 15 amino acids. V lost 2 bases and J 6 bases, leaving 14 bases between the germline ends. The CDR3 DNA reads TGCGCCAGCAGTGAGCGGCTAGAAGGGGGCAATGAGCAGTTCTTC. It yields the protein CASSERLEGGNEQFF.

This chain links TRBV4-1 with TRBJ2-1; 15 bases match TRBD2. V was pared by 1 base and J by 10 bases, with 2 bases of the junction left unmatched. Germline V lookup: CDR1 MGHRA, CDR2 YSYEKL. This CDR3 spans 15 amino acids. The CDR3 spells CASSQVGLAGGEQFF. CDR3 in DNA: TGCGCCAGCAGCCAAGTAGGACTAGCGGGAGGGGAGCAGTTCTTC.

This clonotype was counted only a few times. This rearrangement joins TRBV27 to TRBJ2-1; 10 positions match TRBD2. CDR1 is MNHEY and CDR2 is SMNVEV in the germline V gene (reference sequence). There are 15 residues in the CDR3. J was trimmed by 0 bases and V by 10 bases; bases with no gene match: 6. The CDR3 here is CATFGLAASYNEQFF. DNA of the CDR3: TGTGCCACCTTCGGACTAGCGGCCTCCTACAATGAGCAGTTCTTC.